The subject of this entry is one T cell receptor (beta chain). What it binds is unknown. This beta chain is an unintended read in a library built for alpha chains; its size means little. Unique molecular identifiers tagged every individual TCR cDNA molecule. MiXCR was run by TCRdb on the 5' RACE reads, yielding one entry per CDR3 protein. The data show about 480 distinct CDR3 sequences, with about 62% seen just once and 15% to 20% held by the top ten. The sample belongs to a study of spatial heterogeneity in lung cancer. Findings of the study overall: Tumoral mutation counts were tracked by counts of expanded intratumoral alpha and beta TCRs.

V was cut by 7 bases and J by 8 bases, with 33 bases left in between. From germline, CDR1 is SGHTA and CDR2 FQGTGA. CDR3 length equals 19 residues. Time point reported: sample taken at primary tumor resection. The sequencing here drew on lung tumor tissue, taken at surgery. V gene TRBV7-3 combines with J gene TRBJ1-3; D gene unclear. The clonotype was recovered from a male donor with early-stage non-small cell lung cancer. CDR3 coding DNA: TGTGCCAGCAACCTCGATTCGGCCCTGCAGAGTAGGTCGGAATACACCATATATTTT. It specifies CASNLDSALQSRSEYTIYF.